The 10 T cell receptor beta chains below come from one sample, sequenced in a study of blood T cell repertoires in COVID-19. Method: immunoSEQ multiplex PCR; TCRdb's copy keeps in-frame clones and lacks some. The sample lists 220,000 or so clones, around 85% occurring once. The specimen sequenced was PBMCs or T cells enriched from blood (not recorded which). These receptors all stem from a woman between 35 and 50 years old with acute COVID-19.

The J gene is TRBJ2-1, the V gene TRBV27; maybe TRBD2 (6 bases). The CDR3 is made up of 16 amino acids. The V gene lost 2 bases and the J gene lost 2 bases, with 13 bases spanning the gap. Germline V lookup: CDR1 MNHEY, CDR2 SMNVEV (reference sequence). The CDR3 DNA reads as TGTGCCAGCAGTTTAGAACGGGAGCTTCCCTACAATGAGCAGTTCTTC. It is translated as CASSLERELPYNEQFF.

V usage is TRBV3-1 (or the pseudogene TRBV3-2) and J usage is TRBJ1-2; 8 bases map to TRBD1. Per germline, CDR1 LGHDT and CDR2 YNNKEL (reference sequence). The CDR3 length is 14 residues. V shed 1 base and J 9 bases; nucleotides not matched to a gene: 7. The CDR3 reads CASSQARDRTSYTF. In nucleotides, the CDR3 is TGTGCCAGCAGCCAAGCCCGGGACAGGACCAGCTACACCTTC.

This chain uses TRBV10-1 with TRBJ1-6; D is possibly TRBD1 (5 bases). Germline-derived CDR1 and CDR2 are WNHNN and SYGVQD (reference sequence). Trimming removed 4 bases at V and 7 bases at J, with 8 bases between. The CDR3 totals 13 residues. The CDR3 coding sequence is TGCGCCAGCAGTGGCCAGGGAAATTCACCCCTCCACTTT. Amino acids: CASSGQGNSPLHF.

CDR3 protein: CASSLWQQRDEQFF. The CDR3 region has the DNA TGCGCCAGCAGCTTGTGGCAGCAACGGGATGAGCAGTTCTTC. J is TRBJ2-1 and V is TRBV5-1; D uncertain. The CDR3 runs 14 residues. CDR1 is SGHRS, CDR2 YFSETQ, per germline. Trimming removed 1 base at V and 8 bases at J, with 13 bases between.

The rearrangement uses TRBV5-4 and TRBJ2-6, with D perhaps matching TRBD1 (6 bases). V shed 4 bases and J shed 2 bases, with 10 bases lying between them. The CDR3 runs to 15 residues. Germline V CDR1 and CDR2: SGHNT, YYREEE (reference sequence). CDR3 sequence (DNA): TGTGCCAGCAGCGGCGGACAGACTGGGGCCAACGTCCTGACTTTC. Protein product: CASSGGQTGANVLTF.

The CDR3 coding sequence is TGTGCCATAGGACAGGCCAGCTTTGGGAATGAGCAGTTCTTC. Its translation is CAIGQASFGNEQFF. The V and J genes are TRBV10-3 and TRBJ2-1; 7 nucleotides agree with TRBD1. Germline-derived CDR1 and CDR2 are ENHRY and SYGVKD. The CDR3 totals 14 residues. Germline trimming cut 9 bases from V and 7 bases from J; bases unmatched to any gene: 12.

This sequence joins TRBV30 and TRBJ2-7; 8 nucleotides agree with TRBD2. This CDR3 is built from 15 residues. The germline V gene encodes CDR1 GTSNPN and CDR2 SVGIG (reference sequence). The V gene end was trimmed by 0 bases and the J gene end by 4 bases; junction bases not matched to a gene: 8. The DNA for the CDR3 is TGTGCCTGGAGTGTCCTCGGTAGCGGGGTATACGAGCAGTACTTC. Protein: CAWSVLGSGVYEQYF.

This clone was seen only a few times. The same CDR3 can be traced to other DNA sequences in this sample. The chain carries TRBV5-5 and TRBJ2-7; a possible D gene is TRBD1 (5 bases). The CDR3 extends over 14 amino acids. V was trimmed by 0 bases and J by 2 bases, leaving 9 bases between them. CDR1 SGHKS and CDR2 YYEKEE come from the germline V gene (reference sequence). DNA of the CDR3: TGTGCCAGCAGCTTGGTTACAGGAGCCTACGAGCAGTACTTC. Protein: CASSLVTGAYEQYF.

The V gene is TRBV28, the J gene TRBJ1-3; D gene unclear. This CDR3 has 13 amino acids. Looked up from germline, CDR1 is MDHEN and CDR2 is SYDVKM. Trimming stripped 10 bases from V and 3 bases from J, with 13 bases between. CDR3 in amino acids: CATEDSDGNTIYF. CDR3 sequence (DNA): TGTGCCACGGAGGACTCGGATGGAAACACCATATATTTT.

V is TRBV4-1 and J is TRBJ1-1; TRBD1 is a possible D gene (5 bases). Trimming cost V 4 bases and J 4 bases, with 10 bases left between them. There are 13 residues in the CDR3. CDR1 is MGHRA, CDR2 YSYEKL, per germline. The DNA of the CDR3 is TGCGCCAGCAGCCTGGACATACCCACTGAAGCTTTCTTT. This translates into CASSLDIPTEAFF.